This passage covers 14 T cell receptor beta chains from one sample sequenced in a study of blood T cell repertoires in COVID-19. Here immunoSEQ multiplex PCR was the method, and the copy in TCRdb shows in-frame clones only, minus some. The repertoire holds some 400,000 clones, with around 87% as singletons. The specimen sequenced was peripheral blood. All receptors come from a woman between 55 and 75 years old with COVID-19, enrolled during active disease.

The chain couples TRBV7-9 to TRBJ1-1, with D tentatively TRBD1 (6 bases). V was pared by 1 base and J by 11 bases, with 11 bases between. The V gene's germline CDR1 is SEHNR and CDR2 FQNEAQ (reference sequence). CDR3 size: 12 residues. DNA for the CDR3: TGTGCCAGCAGCTTAGGAGACAGGTGGGCTTTCTTT. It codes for CASSLGDRWAFF.

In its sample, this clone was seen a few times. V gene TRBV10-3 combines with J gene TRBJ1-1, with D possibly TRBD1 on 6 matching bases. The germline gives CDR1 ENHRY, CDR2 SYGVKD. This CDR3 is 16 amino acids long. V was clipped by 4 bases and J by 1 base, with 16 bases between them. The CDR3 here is CAISAGGGHPNTEAFF. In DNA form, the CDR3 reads TGTGCCATCAGTGCGGGAGGGGGACACCCGAACACTGAAGCTTTCTTT.

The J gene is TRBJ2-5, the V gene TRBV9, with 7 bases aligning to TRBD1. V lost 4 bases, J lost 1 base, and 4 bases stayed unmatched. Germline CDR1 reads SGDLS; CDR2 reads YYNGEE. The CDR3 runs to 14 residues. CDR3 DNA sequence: TGTGCCAGCAGCCCCCGACAGGGCCAAGAGACCCAGTACTTC. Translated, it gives CASSPRQGQETQYF.

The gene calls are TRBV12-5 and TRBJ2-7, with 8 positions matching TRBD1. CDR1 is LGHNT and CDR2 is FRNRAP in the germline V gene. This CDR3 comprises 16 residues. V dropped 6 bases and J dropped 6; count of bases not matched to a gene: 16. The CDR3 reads CASGMTGARLHAEQYF. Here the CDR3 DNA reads TGTGCTAGTGGAATGACAGGGGCGAGACTCCACGCCGAGCAGTACTTC.

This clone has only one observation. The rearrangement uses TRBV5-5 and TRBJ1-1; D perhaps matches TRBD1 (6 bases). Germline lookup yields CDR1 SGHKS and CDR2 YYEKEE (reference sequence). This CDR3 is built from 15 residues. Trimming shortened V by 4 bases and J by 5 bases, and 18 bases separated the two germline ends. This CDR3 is CASSQFGGARTEAFF. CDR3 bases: TGTGCCAGCAGCCAGTTTGGGGGGGCAAGAACTGAAGCTTTCTTT.

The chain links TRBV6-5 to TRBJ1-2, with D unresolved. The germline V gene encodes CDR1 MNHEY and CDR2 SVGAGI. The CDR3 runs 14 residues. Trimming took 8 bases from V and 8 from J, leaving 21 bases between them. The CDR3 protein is CASLEGRGTSGYTF. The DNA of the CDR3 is TGTGCCAGCCTTGAGGGCCGGGGTACGAGCGGCTACACCTTC.

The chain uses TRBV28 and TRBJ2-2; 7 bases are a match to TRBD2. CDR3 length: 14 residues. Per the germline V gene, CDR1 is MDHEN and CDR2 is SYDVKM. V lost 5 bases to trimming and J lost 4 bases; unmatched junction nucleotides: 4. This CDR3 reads CASSNPGGTGELFF. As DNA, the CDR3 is TGTGCCAGCAGTAACCCGGGGGGCACCGGGGAGCTGTTTTTT.

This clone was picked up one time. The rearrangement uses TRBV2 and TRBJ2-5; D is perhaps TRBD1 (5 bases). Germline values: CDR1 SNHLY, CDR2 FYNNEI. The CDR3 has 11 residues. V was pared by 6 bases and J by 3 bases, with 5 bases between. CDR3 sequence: CASRDKETQYF. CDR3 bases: TGTGCCAGCAGGGACAAAGAGACCCAGTACTTC.

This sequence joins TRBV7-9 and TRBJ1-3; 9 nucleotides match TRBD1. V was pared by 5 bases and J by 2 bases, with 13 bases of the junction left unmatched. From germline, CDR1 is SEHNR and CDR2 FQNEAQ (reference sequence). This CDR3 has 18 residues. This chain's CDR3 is CASSGTGNAARTGNTIYF. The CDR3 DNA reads TGTGCCAGCAGCGGGACAGGGAATGCGGCACGCACTGGAAACACCATATATTTT. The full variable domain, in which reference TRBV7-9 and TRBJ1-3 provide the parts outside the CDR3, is DTGVSQNPRHKITKRGQNVTFRCDPISEHNRLYWYRQTLGQGPEFLTYFQNEAQLEKSRLLSDRFSAERPKGSFSTLEIQRTEQGDSAMYLCASSGTGNAARTGNTIYFGEGSWLTVV.

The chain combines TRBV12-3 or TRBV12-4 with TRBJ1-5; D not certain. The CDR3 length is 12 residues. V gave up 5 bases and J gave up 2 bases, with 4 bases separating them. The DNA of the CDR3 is TGTGCCAGCAGTCAGGGCAATCAGCCCCAGCATTTT. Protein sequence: CASSQGNQPQHF.

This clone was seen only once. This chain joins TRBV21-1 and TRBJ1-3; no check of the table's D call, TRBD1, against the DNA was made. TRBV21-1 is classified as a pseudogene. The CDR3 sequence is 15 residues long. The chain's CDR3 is CASPRGHNSGNTIYF. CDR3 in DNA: TGTGCCAGCCCCCGGGGACACAACTCTGGAAACACCATATATTTT.

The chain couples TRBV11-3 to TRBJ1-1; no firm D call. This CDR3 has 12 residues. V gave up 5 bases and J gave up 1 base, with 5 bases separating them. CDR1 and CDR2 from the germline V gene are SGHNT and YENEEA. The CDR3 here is CASSRGNTEAFF. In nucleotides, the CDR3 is TGTGCCAGCAGCCGAGGGAACACTGAAGCTTTCTTT.

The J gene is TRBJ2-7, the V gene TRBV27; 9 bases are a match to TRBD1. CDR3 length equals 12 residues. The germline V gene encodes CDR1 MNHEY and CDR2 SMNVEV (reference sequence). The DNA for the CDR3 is TGTGCTACCGGACAGGGGCCCTACGAGCAGTACTTC. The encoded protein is CATGQGPYEQYF.

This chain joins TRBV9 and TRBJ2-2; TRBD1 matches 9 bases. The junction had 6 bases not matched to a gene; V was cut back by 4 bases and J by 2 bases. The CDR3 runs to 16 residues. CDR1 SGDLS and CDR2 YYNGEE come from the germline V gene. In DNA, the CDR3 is TGTGCCAGCAGCTCCCGGGACAGGGACAACACCGGGGAGCTGTTTTTT. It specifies CASSSRDRDNTGELFF.